Sequencing of this TCR beta chain was carried out in a study of vaccination effects on CD4 cells after COVID-19. On this clone itself: The antigen remains undetermined.

The method was immunoSEQ multiplex PCR; TCRdb's version includes in-frame clones alone and lacks a portion of them. The table includes more than 60,000 clones, around 70% detected once. Isolation of CD4+ T cells took place after more than 9 days of culture. The cohort was immunized with two doses of either the BNT162b2 or mRNA-1273 vaccine. The source is a human donor who received a COVID-19 vaccine. The source material was CD4+ T cells from PBMCs cultured without peptide, sampled after COVID-19 vaccination.

The CDR3 region is CASSLGLASNEQFF. The CDR3 DNA reads TGTGCCAGCAGCTTGGGACTAGCCTCGAATGAGCAGTTCTTC. The V and J genes are TRBV7-2 and TRBJ2-1, with 9 bases aligning to TRBD2. The length of the CDR3 is 14 residues. V lost 3 bases, J lost 7 bases, and 4 bases stayed unmatched. The germline CDR1 and CDR2 sequences are SGHTA and FQGNSA.